These 11 T cell receptor beta chains were sequenced from one sample in a study of T cells in Graves' hyperthyroidism and ophthalmopathy. Authors of the study amplified TCR beta CDR3 regions from RNA transcripts. First-round RT-PCR of the TCR CDR3 relied on the HTBI primer set. TCRdb itself ran the multiplex PCR reads through MiXCR, one entry per CDR3 protein. The repertoire holds some 760,000 distinct CDR3 sequences, with approximately 15% as singletons. Sequencing was done on a sample of blood. These receptors all come from a woman between 18 and 30 years old with Graves' hyperthyroidism.

This clonotype was counted many times. V gene TRBV30 combines with J gene TRBJ1-2; D is unclear. The CDR3 spans 15 residues. Trimming took off 4 bases at V and 6 bases at J, with 21 bases between the two ends. Per germline, CDR1 GTSNPN and CDR2 SVGIG (reference sequence). CDR3 amino acids: CAWIVSLNSENGYTF. The CDR3 DNA follows: TGTGCCTGGATCGTTAGCTTAAATTCTGAGAATGGCTACACCTTC.

The genes are TRBV19 and TRBJ1-5, with D perhaps matching TRBD1 (6 bases). Trimming left V 7 bases short and J 0 bases short, with 19 bases between. The CDR3 loop spans 17 amino acids. CDR1 is LNHDA and CDR2 is SQIVND in the germline V gene (reference sequence). CDR3: CASTSAWGQNSNQPQHF. The CDR3, as DNA: TGTGCCAGTACCTCGGCTTGGGGGCAGAATAGCAATCAGCCCCAGCATTTT.

This clonotype was seen a few times. The gene calls are TRBV2 and TRBJ1-2; D gene unclear. This CDR3 region has 14 residues. Trimming removed 3 bases at V and 3 bases at J, with 11 bases between. The V gene's germline CDR1 is SNHLY and CDR2 FYNNEI. The CDR3 DNA reads TGTGCCAGCAGTGATCAGCGCTGTGACTATGGCTACACCTTC. It translates to CASSDQRCDYGYTF.

In its sample, this clonotype was seen a few times. V is TRBV10-3 and J is TRBJ1-5, with a weak D call TRBD1 (6 bases). The germline V gene encodes CDR1 ENHRY and CDR2 SYGVKD. The length of the CDR3 is 13 residues. V lost 7 bases and J lost 1, with 8 bases in between. CDR3: CAINQGSNQPQHF. CDR3 coding DNA: TGTGCCATCAACCAGGGGAGCAATCAGCCCCAGCATTTT.

This chain uses TRBV20-1 with TRBJ2-7; the D gene is possibly TRBD2 (6 bases). Looked up from germline, CDR1 is DFQATT and CDR2 is SNEGSKA (reference sequence). The CDR3 is made up of 14 amino acids. Trimming cost V 1 base and J 0 bases, with 10 bases left between them. This chain's CDR3 is CSARGISGSYEQYF. CDR3 in DNA: TGCAGTGCTAGAGGGATTAGCGGCTCCTACGAGCAGTACTTC.

The V gene is TRBV30, the J gene TRBJ2-6; D gene ambiguous. Germline-derived CDR1 and CDR2 are GTSNPN and SVGIG (reference sequence). The CDR3 loop spans 12 amino acids. Between the trimmed V and J ends, which lost 2 bases and 4 bases, there was a span of 3 bases. This CDR3 is CAWSRGANVLTF. CDR3 bases: TGTGCCTGGAGTAGGGGGGCCAACGTCCTGACTTTC.

The chain employs TRBV7-3 and TRBJ2-2, with 9 bases aligning to TRBD1. Germline V CDR1 and CDR2: SGHTA, FQGTGA. The CDR3 totals 17 residues. J lost 2 bases, V lost 2 bases, and 6 bases had no gene match. CDR3 region: CASSLYRDRANTGELFF. DNA for the CDR3: TGTGCCAGCAGCTTATACCGGGACAGGGCAAACACCGGGGAGCTGTTTTTT.

Many counts were recorded for this clonotype. The chain employs TRBV3-1 and TRBJ2-5, with no clear D. This CDR3 has 15 amino acids. From germline, CDR1 is LGHDT and CDR2 YNNKEL (reference sequence). V was clipped by 3 bases and J by 4 bases, with 15 bases between them. CDR3: CASSHGPAKGETQYF. The CDR3 DNA reads as TGTGCCAGCAGCCACGGACCAGCAAAGGGAGAGACCCAGTACTTC.

This clonotype was recorded a few times. The CDR3 bases are TGTGCCAGCTCACTGTCGACACGCACAGATACGCAGTATTTT. It yields the protein CASSLSTRTDTQYF. V gene TRBV18 combines with J gene TRBJ2-3; D unclear. The CDR3 is 14 amino acids. Deletions cut 4 bases from V and 1 base from J, with 9 bases between. Germline V CDR1 and CDR2: KGHSH, LQKENI.

V is TRBV5-8 and J is TRBJ1-2; tentative D call: TRBD1 (6 bases). The V gene lost 1 base and the J gene lost 6 bases, with 13 bases spanning the gap. Germline V gene lookup returns CDR1 SGHTS and CDR2 YDEGEE. The CDR3 sequence is 14 residues long. CDR3 protein: CASSLSGGRDGYTF. For the CDR3, the DNA is TGTGCCAGCAGCTTGTCGGGGGGCAGGGATGGCTACACCTTC.

This clonotype has a handful of counts. This chain connects TRBV29-1 to TRBJ1-2; D gene uncertain. The CDR3 totals 12 residues. The V and J ends lost 3 bases and 4 bases respectively, with 9 bases between them. Germline V gives CDR1 SQVTM, CDR2 ANQGSEA. Written as DNA, the CDR3 is TGCAGCGTTGAGACACGGAGCTATGGCTACACCTTC. Translating it yields CSVETRSYGYTF. Filled out from reference TRBV29-1 and TRBJ1-2, the complete variable domain reads SAVISQKPSRDICQRGTSLTIQCQVDSQVTMMFWYRQQPGQSLTLIATANQGSEATYESGFVIDKFPISRPNLTFSTLTVSNMSPEDSSIYLCSVETRSYGYTFGSGTRLTVV.